The 29 T cell receptor beta chains given below trace back to one sample, sequenced in a study of shared clonotypes between healthy human individuals. Generated by immunoSEQ multiplex PCR, the TCRdb table keeps only in-frame clones and is missing some. The table lists a few million clones, just over 90% of them singletons. Sequencing was done on a sample of naive CD4+ T cells from PBMCs. The subset here: CD45RA+ positively selected. The source is a man younger than 35 in good health. Some clones in this sample may be carry-over from other donors' samples.

As to this clone: Other DNA variants within this sample encode the same CDR3. CDR3 DNA sequence: TGCGCCAGCAGCTTGGGCGCAGTCAACACTGAAGCTTTCTTT. Protein sequence: CASSLGAVNTEAFF. The J gene is TRBJ1-1, the V gene TRBV5-1; D is unresolved. The CDR3 has 14 residues. Between the trimmed V and J ends, which lost 0 bases and 2 bases, there was a span of 8 bases. Germline V gene sequence: CDR1 SGHRS, CDR2 YFSETQ.

The J gene is TRBJ2-7, the V gene TRBV5-1, with 8 bases that match TRBD2. Germline V lookup: CDR1 SGHRS, CDR2 YFSETQ. The CDR3 spans 16 residues. The trim removed 2 bases at V and 6 bases at J, leaving 13 bases unmatched. The CDR3 region has the DNA TGCGCCAGCAGCTTATTATCCGGGAGGGCCGGGGGCGAGCAGTACTTC. Protein product: CASSLLSGRAGGEQYF.

V is TRBV5-1 and J is TRBJ2-2; 9 bases match TRBD1. Germline V gives CDR1 SGHRS, CDR2 YFSETQ. V lost 4 bases, J lost 7 bases, and 11 bases stayed unmatched. This CDR3 region has 16 residues. The CDR3 nucleotides are TGCGCCAGCAGCGCACCGGGACAGGGAGCGGGCGGGGAGCTGTTTTTT. Its protein is CASSAPGQGAGGELFF.

Concerning this clone itself: Its ends do not fully match the called genes, so a read error is possible. The chain recombines TRBV2 with TRBJ2-1; 13 bases line up with TRBD2. Per the germline V gene, CDR1 is SNHLY and CDR2 is FYNNEI. The length of the CDR3 is 15 residues. The CDR3 region has the DNA TGTGCCGGCAGGACTAGCGGGAGTAGGGCCAATGAGCAGTTCTTC. This sequence encodes CAGRTSGSRANEQFF. The complete variable domain, with remaining parts taken from reference TRBV2 and TRBJ2-1, reads EPEVTQTPSHQVTQMGQEVILRCVPISNHLYFYWYRQILGQKVEFLVSFYNNEISEKSEIFDDQFSVERPDGSNFTLKIRSTKLEDSAMYFCAGRTSGSRANEQFFGPGTRLTVL.

The chain has TRBV5-1 and TRBJ1-3, with D possibly being TRBD1 (5 bases). The CDR3 is made up of 17 amino acids. Trimming shortened V by 0 bases and J by 0 bases, and 13 bases separated the two germline ends. The germline V gene encodes CDR1 SGHRS and CDR2 YFSETQ. The CDR3 nucleotides read TGCGCCAGCAGCTTGGTCCCAGGGCGCTTCTCTGGAAACACCATATATTTT. Encoded protein: CASSLVPGRFSGNTIYF.

Note on this clone: This sample includes further DNA sequences coding for the same CDR3. The rearrangement links TRBV5-1 to TRBJ2-1, with 10 bases aligning to TRBD2. CDR3 length: 14 amino acids. V dropped 2 bases and J dropped 5; count of bases not matched to a gene: 1. Germline V CDR1 and CDR2: SGHRS, YFSETQ. In DNA, the CDR3 is TGCGCCAGCAGCTTCCTAGCGGGGGACAATGAGCAGTTCTTC. Amino acid sequence: CASSFLAGDNEQFF.

This clone is a singleton in its sample. V usage is TRBV6-6 and J usage is TRBJ1-1, with TRBD1 identical over 7 bases. This CDR3 is 15 amino acids long. Germline-derived CDR1 and CDR2 are MNHNY and SVGAGI (reference sequence). The V segment lost 6 bases and the J segment 1 base; nucleotides outside the gene matches: 8. The CDR3 region is CASSRLGTANTEAFF. The CDR3 coding sequence is TGTGCCAGCAGCCGTTTAGGGACAGCGAACACTGAAGCTTTCTTT.

As concerns this clone: The identical CDR3 is also encoded by other nucleotide sequences in the sample. V and J are TRBV2 and TRBJ1-5; D is undetermined. Germline CDR1 SNHLY, CDR2 FYNNEI. The ends were cut back, 5 bases at V and 7 bases at J, with 9 bases in the middle. The CDR3 sequence is 12 residues long. The CDR3 sequence: CASSPGVQPQHF. For the CDR3, the DNA is TGTGCCAGCAGTCCCGGGGTCCAGCCCCAGCATTTT.

The rearrangement links TRBV9 to TRBJ2-7; TRBD1 matches 7 bases. The CDR3 spans 13 residues. CDR1 and CDR2 from the germline V gene are SGDLS and YYNGEE. Germline trimming cut 3 bases from V and 6 bases from J; bases unmatched to any gene: 6. The CDR3 DNA reads as TGTGCCAGCAGCGAGGGGGCGTCCCTCGAGCAGTACTTC. Encoded protein: CASSEGASLEQYF.

This chain joins TRBV10-3 and TRBJ2-1; 12 bases are shared with TRBD2. The CDR3 has 16 residues. Germline-derived CDR1 and CDR2 are ENHRY and SYGVKD. V lost 4 bases to trimming and J lost 8 bases; unmatched junction nucleotides: 9. The CDR3 is CAISGLAGVLFDEQFF. CDR3 bases: TGTGCCATCAGTGGACTAGCGGGAGTTCTTTTCGATGAGCAGTTCTTC.

This clone was counted between two and nine times. CDR3 DNA: TGCAGCGTTGTCCCCCCGACGGTCCACACTGAAGCTTTCTTT. Encoded protein: CSVVPPTVHTEAFF. The chain employs TRBV29-1 and TRBJ1-1, with no clear D. The ends were cut back, 4 bases at V and 3 bases at J, with 15 bases in the middle. This CDR3 is 14 amino acids long. Germline CDR1 and CDR2: SQVTM and ANQGSEA.

In regard to this clone: Other DNA sequences from this sample encode an identical CDR3 as well. The V call is TRBV19, the J call TRBJ2-1; no reliable D call. The CDR3 length is 11 residues. V lost 5 bases and J lost 6, with 5 bases in between. The germline CDR1 and CDR2 sequences are LNHDA and SQIVND (reference sequence). The CDR3 is CASSGGNEQFF. The CDR3 DNA sequence: TGTGCCAGTAGTGGTGGCAATGAGCAGTTCTTC.

The rearrangement links TRBV29-1 to TRBJ1-1; a weak D match, TRBD1 (5 bases). The ends were cut back, 4 bases at V and 4 bases at J, with 16 bases in the middle. The CDR3 sequence is 14 residues long. Germline V CDR1 and CDR2: SQVTM, ANQGSEA. This CDR3 reads CSVGGRLAGTEAFF. CDR3 nucleotides: TGCAGCGTTGGGGGCAGGTTGGCGGGCACTGAAGCTTTCTTT.

This chain uses TRBV6-4 with TRBJ1-1; D remains unclear. The CDR3 covers 13 residues. Germline V CDR1 and CDR2: MRHNA, SNTAGT. Trimming removed 6 bases from V and 1 base from J, with 9 bases in between. The CDR3 sequence is CASRTTSNTEAFF. The CDR3 DNA reads TGTGCCAGCAGGACAACATCGAACACTGAAGCTTTCTTT.

This chain connects TRBV19 to TRBJ2-2; TRBD2 is a possible D gene (6 bases). V was trimmed by 7 bases and J by 7 bases, leaving 13 bases between them. CDR1 and CDR2 from the germline V gene are LNHDA and SQIVND (reference sequence). This CDR3 contains 13 residues. The chain's CDR3 is CASMVGGGGELFF. CDR3 bases: TGTGCCAGTATGGTCGGGGGAGGCGGGGAGCTGTTTTTT.

This rearrangement joins TRBV18 to TRBJ2-1; D is unresolved. The germline gives CDR1 KGHSH, CDR2 LQKENI. This CDR3 spans 15 amino acids. Deletions cut 3 bases from V and 6 bases from J, with 15 bases between. The CDR3 reads CASSPLSHLANEQFF. The CDR3 bases are TGTGCCAGCTCACCCCTGAGTCACCTCGCCAATGAGCAGTTCTTC.

A single count supports this clone. This sequence joins TRBV7-2 and TRBJ2-1; 7 positions match TRBD2. The CDR3 runs 16 residues. CDR1 and CDR2 from the germline V gene are SGHTA and FQGNSA. Unmatched junction bases numbered 14, after V lost 4 bases and J lost 8 bases. The CDR3 coding sequence is TGTGCCAGCAGCTCTGCCCGACTAGTCGGGAGGTATGAGCAGTTCTTC. Its protein is CASSSARLVGRYEQFF. Supplemented by reference TRBV7-2 and TRBJ2-1, the full variable domain reads GAGVSQSPSNKVTEKGKDVELRCDPISGHTALYWYRQSLGQGLEFLIYFQGNSAPDKSGLPSDRFSAERTGGSVSTLTIQRTQQEDSAVYLCASSSARLVGRYEQFFGPGTRLTVL.

This chain joins TRBV9 and TRBJ2-1; weak D call: TRBD2 (6 bases). Germline V gene lookup returns CDR1 SGDLS and CDR2 YYNGEE. The CDR3 sequence is 15 residues long. V was cut by 4 bases and J by 5 bases, with 16 bases left in between. The CDR3 sequence is CASSSSGGLHNEQFF. CDR3 DNA: TGTGCCAGCAGCAGTAGCGGCGGACTTCACAATGAGCAGTTCTTC. Variable domain in full (rest from reference TRBV9 and TRBJ2-1): DSGVTQTPKHLITATGQRVTLRCSPRSGDLSVYWYQQSLDQGLQFLIQYYNGEERAKGNILERFSAQQFPDLHSELNLSSLELGDSALYFCASSSSGGLHNEQFFGPGTRLTVL.

This chain uses TRBV7-9 with TRBJ2-5; a weak D match, TRBD2 (6 bases). The V end was cut by 5 bases, the J end by 10 bases, with 11 bases between. This CDR3 is built from 11 residues. Germline-derived CDR1 and CDR2 are SEHNR and FQNEAQ (reference sequence). CDR3 DNA sequence: TGTGCCAGCAGCCCCGGGACTCGCCAGTACTTC. Its protein product is CASSPGTRQYF.

CDR3 residues: CASTLPGTGGTEAFF. DNA of the CDR3: TGTGCCAGCACCTTACCCGGGACAGGGGGCACTGAAGCTTTCTTT. V and J are TRBV6-6 and TRBJ1-1; TRBD1 aligns across 11 bases. This CDR3 has 15 residues. Germline V lookup: CDR1 MNHNY, CDR2 SVGAGI (reference sequence). Unmatched junction bases numbered 8, after V lost 7 bases and J lost 4 bases.

The chain couples TRBV20-1 to TRBJ1-4; no firm D call. V was pared by 6 bases and J by 6 bases, with 8 bases between. Germline lookup yields CDR1 DFQATT and CDR2 SNEGSKA (reference sequence). The CDR3 loop spans 11 amino acids. This chain's CDR3 is CSASPYEKLFF. The CDR3 region has the DNA TGCAGTGCCAGCCCATATGAAAAACTGTTTTTT.

The chain recombines TRBV6-1 with TRBJ1-5; tentative D call: TRBD1 (6 bases). This CDR3 spans 13 amino acids. Per germline, CDR1 MNHNS and CDR2 SASEGT. V shed 6 bases and J shed 6 bases, with 12 bases lying between them. CDR3 amino acids: CASSKQGSQPQHF. In DNA form, the CDR3 reads TGTGCCAGCAGCAAACAGGGAAGTCAGCCCCAGCATTTT.

The chain has TRBV7-7 and TRBJ1-2; D possibly corresponds to TRBD1 (6 bases). The ends were cut back, 5 bases at V and 7 bases at J, with 26 bases in the middle. Germline CDR1 SSHAT, CDR2 FNYEAQ (reference sequence). This CDR3 spans 17 amino acids. The CDR3 here is CASSLYGQSWGRIGYTF. In DNA, the CDR3 is TGTGCCAGCAGCCTATACGGACAGAGTTGGGGAAGGATTGGCTACACCTTC.

V and J are TRBV5-4 and TRBJ2-5; D might be TRBD1 (5 bases). The germline V and J ends were trimmed by 3 bases and 7 bases, with 13 bases remaining between them. The CDR3 contains 13 residues. Germline assignment: CDR1 SGHNT and CDR2 YYREEE (reference sequence). CDR3 DNA: TGTGCCAGCAGCTCCCAGCATCAGGGGACCCAGTACTTC. Translated, it gives CASSSQHQGTQYF.

The chain is built from TRBV5-6 and TRBJ2-7, with 9 bases matching TRBD1. This CDR3 contains 15 residues. Germline values: CDR1 SGHDT, CDR2 YYEEEE. J gave up 6 bases and V 4 bases, and 11 bases lay outside the gene matches. CDR3 loop: CASSPLWTGEVEQYF. For the CDR3, the DNA is TGTGCCAGCAGCCCGCTGTGGACAGGGGAAGTCGAGCAGTACTTC.

This clone was observed a single time. The chain couples TRBV4-1 to TRBJ2-1, with D possibly being TRBD2 (5 bases). In germline, CDR1 is MGHRA, CDR2 YSYEKL. V was clipped by 1 base and J by 0 bases, with 10 bases between them. The CDR3 length is 16 residues. Here the CDR3 DNA reads TGCGCCAGCAGCCAAGCGGCGGGCTACTCCTACAATGAGCAGTTCTTC. It yields the protein CASSQAAGYSYNEQFF.

This rearrangement joins TRBV4-1 to TRBJ2-3; D may be TRBD1 or TRBD2 (5 bases each). Trimming took off 0 bases at V and 6 bases at J, with 13 bases between the two ends. There are 15 residues in the CDR3. Per germline, CDR1 MGHRA and CDR2 YSYEKL. The CDR3 here is CASSQDGGAMDTQYF. As DNA, the CDR3 is TGCGCCAGCAGCCAAGATGGGGGAGCAATGGATACGCAGTATTTT.

The J gene is TRBJ2-3, the V gene TRBV2; the D gene is possibly TRBD2 (5 bases). V shed 5 bases and J shed 7 bases, with 16 bases lying between them. CDR3 length equals 14 residues. CDR1 and CDR2 (germline): SNHLY, FYNNEI. The CDR3 sequence: CASSNAGITNTQYF. The CDR3 DNA reads as TGTGCCAGCAGTAACGCGGGCATCACGAATACGCAGTATTTT.

The V gene is TRBV7-2, the J gene TRBJ2-3; 16 bases align to TRBD2. CDR1 SGHTA and CDR2 FQGNSA come from the germline V gene. The CDR3 loop spans 18 amino acids. The V segment lost 2 bases and the J segment 6 bases; nucleotides outside the gene matches: 8. CDR3: CASSLRPPGLAGGDTQYF. The CDR3 DNA is TGTGCCAGCAGCTTAAGACCCCCGGGACTAGCGGGAGGGGATACGCAGTATTTT. Together with reference TRBV7-2 and TRBJ2-3, the CDR3 gives the full variable domain: GAGVSQSPSNKVTEKGKDVELRCDPISGHTALYWYRQSLGQGLEFLIYFQGNSAPDKSGLPSDRFSAERTGGSVSTLTIQRTQQEDSAVYLCASSLRPPGLAGGDTQYFGPGTRLTVL.